This is a list of T cell receptor beta chains from one sample in a study of blood T cell repertoires in COVID-19. Sequencing used immunoSEQ multiplex PCR; TCRdb keeps in-frame clones, though not all of them. Of under 500,000 clones in the sample, roughly 85% were seen once. The sequencing sample was made of PBMCs or T cells enriched from blood (not recorded which). Receptor source: a woman between 18 and 29 years old with acute COVID-19. The CDR3 runs from the conserved cysteine through the conserved F or W. The order of the fields is J gene, V gene, clone size, D gene, CDR3 DNA, CDR3 protein. D genes are given only for firm matches. Size values are once, few and many counts, or a class for expanded clones, and some rows have none.

>TRBJ1-1|TRBV10-3|once|TRBD1
TGTGCCATCGCCGACAGGGGAGGGAACACTGAAGCTTTCTTT
CAIADRGGNTEAFF
>TRBJ2-5|TRBV6-5|once|TRBD1
TGTGCCAGCACCCAGGGGGCGAGGAGGCAAGAGACCCAGTACTTC
CASTQGARRQETQYF
>TRBJ1-4|TRBV5-4|few|.
TGTGCCAGCAGCTTGAAGACAGATGAAAAACTGTTTTTT
CASSLKTDEKLFF
>TRBJ1-1|TRBV10-3|once|.
TGTGCCATCAGTAGGGAGGGAAAGAACACTGAAGCTTTCTTT
CAISREGKNTEAFF
>TRBJ2-2|TRBV30|once|.
TGTGCCTTCTTTAGCGGGGAGCTGTTTTTT
CAFFSGELFF
>TRBJ2-1|TRBV20-1|few|TRBD2
TGCAGTGCTGGCAGCGGGGGTAAGCAGTTCTTC
CSAGSGGKQFF
>TRBJ1-2|TRBV7-9|.|TRBD1
TGTGCCAGCACCTTACGGCGGCAGGGGGATGGCTACACCTTC
CASTLRRQGDGYTF
>TRBJ1-5|TRBV19|.|TRBD1
TGTGCCAGTAGTATTCTGGGGACAGGGACGAGTCAGCCCCAGCATTTT
CASSILGTGTSQPQHF
>TRBJ2-7|TRBV3-1/TRBV3-2|.|.
TGTGCCAGCAGCCAAGATGGAATTTTAGGAGACAGGATCTTCGACTACGAGCAGTACTTC
CASSQDGILGDRIFDYEQYF
>TRBJ2-7|TRBV12-5|.|.
TGTGCTAGTGGTTTGCCCCCAACCCGAGTGCAGTACTTC
CASGLPPTRVQYF
>TRBJ2-7|TRBV28|.|.
TGTGCCAGCACCATTGACATAATCTCCTACGAGCAGTACTTC
CASTIDIISYEQYF
>TRBJ2-7|TRBV5-1|.|TRBD1
TGCGCCAGCAGCTTGGCGGGGACAGGGCTTTACGAGCAGTACTTC
CASSLAGTGLYEQYF
>TRBJ2-4|TRBV15|.|TRBD1
TGTGCCACCAGCAGAGAGGTGACAGGGTTAGCCAAAAACATTCAGTACTTC
CATSREVTGLAKNIQYF
>TRBJ2-3|TRBV7-2|.|TRBD2
TGTGCCAGCAGCTTATCGTGGCGGGAGGGCACAGATACGCAGTATTTT
CASSLSWREGTDTQYF
>TRBJ1-2|TRBV15|.|TRBD1
TGTGCCACCAGCAGATCCCTCGTACAGGGGGCGAATGGCTACACCTTC
CATSRSLVQGANGYTF
>TRBJ1-4|TRBV27|.|TRBD1
TGTGCCAGCAGAGCCCTCTCTACAGGGGATGAAAAACTGTTTTTT
CASRALSTGDEKLFF
>TRBJ1-2|TRBV27|.|TRBD1
TGTGCCAGCAGTTCGACAGGGTTCTATGGCTACACCTTC
CASSSTGFYGYTF
>TRBJ1-2|TRBV29-1|.|.
TGCAGCATCCGACATATTGGTGGCTACACCTTC
CSIRHIGGYTF
>TRBJ2-5|TRBV29-1|.|.
TGCAGCGTCTACAGGGCCCAAGAGACCCAGTACTTC
CSVYRAQETQYF
>TRBJ1-5|TRBV6-5|few|TRBD1
TGTGCCAGCAGTCCCCGGGACAGGGTGGATCAGCCCCAGCATTTT
CASSPRDRVDQPQHF
>TRBJ2-3|TRBV10-1|.|TRBD2
TGCGCCAGCAGTGAGAGAGCGGGAGGGCGGAATACGCAGTATTTT
CASSERAGGRNTQYF
>TRBJ1-3|TRBV5-4|.|.
TGTGCCAGCAGCAGGGATGAGGGCAGCTCTGGAAACACCATATATTTT
CASSRDEGSSGNTIYF
>TRBJ2-5|TRBV28|.|TRBD2
TGTGCCAGCAGTTTTCTAGCGGGAGGACCGGAGGGGGAGACCCAGTACTTC
CASSFLAGGPEGETQYF